This is a list of T cell receptor beta chains from one sample in a study of blood T cell repertoires in COVID-19. Here immunoSEQ multiplex PCR was the method, and the copy in TCRdb shows in-frame clones only, minus some. The sample gives approximately 69,000 clones, more than 75% of which show up once; roughly 44% is in the top ten. Sequenced: peripheral blood. All receptors derive from a human donor in a cohort sampled during active COVID-19. Both conserved end residues are part of each CDR3. A D gene is named only where the DNA matches it firmly. Clone size is shown for a subset of rows, as once, few, many or a class of expanded clone.

J gene: TRBJ1-2
D gene: TRBD1
clone size: .
V gene: TRBV6-6
CDR3 protein: CASSYSNRGHGSGYTF
CDR3 DNA: TGTGCCAGCAGTTATTCGAACAGGGGGCACGGGAGTGGCTACACCTTC

J gene: TRBJ1-1
D gene: .
clone size: .
V gene: TRBV2
CDR3 protein: CASRILFKNTEAFF
CDR3 DNA: TGTGCCAGCAGAATCCTGTTTAAGAACACTGAAGCTTTCTTT

J gene: TRBJ2-5
D gene: .
clone size: once
V gene: TRBV7-6
CDR3 protein: CASSLGSGLETQYF
CDR3 DNA: TGTGCCAGCAGCTTAGGTAGCGGCCTAGAGACCCAGTACTTC

J gene: TRBJ2-7
D gene: .
clone size: medium-sized
V gene: TRBV7-9
CDR3 protein: CASSLGDSGVILPSYEQYF
CDR3 DNA: TGTGCCAGCAGCTTAGGCGACTCAGGGGTCATACTTCCCTCCTACGAGCAGTACTTC

J gene: TRBJ2-5
D gene: TRBD2
clone size: few
V gene: TRBV3-1/TRBV3-2
CDR3 protein: CASSLRSGGVETQYF
CDR3 DNA: TGTGCCAGCAGCCTTCGAAGCGGGGGTGTGGAGACCCAGTACTTC

J gene: TRBJ1-1
D gene: TRBD1
clone size: .
V gene: TRBV19
CDR3 protein: CASSTYRDSEAFF
CDR3 DNA: TGTGCCAGTAGTACGTACCGGGACAGCGAAGCTTTCTTT

J gene: TRBJ1-1
D gene: .
clone size: .
V gene: TRBV28
CDR3 protein: CASSSTALNTEAFF
CDR3 DNA: TGTGCCAGCAGCTCGACAGCATTGAACACTGAAGCTTTCTTT

J gene: TRBJ2-1
D gene: TRBD2
clone size: .
V gene: TRBV6-1
CDR3 protein: CASSEARTSGFNEQFF
CDR3 DNA: TGTGCCAGCAGTGAAGCCAGGACTAGCGGCTTCAATGAGCAGTTCTTC

J gene: TRBJ2-2
D gene: .
clone size: .
V gene: TRBV6-4
CDR3 protein: CASSYENTGELFF
CDR3 DNA: TGTGCCAGCAGCTATGAAAACACCGGGGAGCTGTTTTTT

J gene: TRBJ2-7
D gene: .
clone size: .
V gene: TRBV11-2
CDR3 protein: CASSQERSSYEQYF
CDR3 DNA: TGTGCCAGCAGCCAAGAAAGGAGCTCCTACGAGCAGTACTTC

J gene: TRBJ2-6
D gene: .
clone size: .
V gene: TRBV6-5
CDR3 protein: CASSGGRTGANVLTF
CDR3 DNA: TGTGCCAGCAGCGGGGGTAGAACTGGGGCCAACGTCCTGACTTTC

J gene: TRBJ2-7
D gene: .
clone size: .
V gene: TRBV3-1/TRBV3-2
CDR3 protein: CASSPLIGEQYF
CDR3 DNA: TGTGCCAGCAGCCCGTTGATCGGCGAGCAGTACTTC

J gene: TRBJ2-5
D gene: .
clone size: .
V gene: TRBV7-9
CDR3 protein: CASSLVVAWETQYF
CDR3 DNA: TGTGCCAGCAGCTTAGTTGTAGCCTGGGAGACCCAGTACTTC

J gene: TRBJ1-1
D gene: .
clone size: .
V gene: TRBV3-1/TRBV3-2
CDR3 protein: CASSPFGTEAFF
CDR3 DNA: TGTGCCAGCAGCCCGTTCGGCACTGAAGCTTTCTTT

J gene: TRBJ1-2
D gene: .
clone size: .
V gene: TRBV7-6
CDR3 protein: CASSSGIGGMGYGYTF
CDR3 DNA: TGTGCCAGCAGCTCAGGGATAGGGGGTATGGGCTATGGCTACACCTTC

J gene: TRBJ2-2
D gene: TRBD2
clone size: .
V gene: TRBV10-2
CDR3 protein: CASSRTSGRSGTGELFF
CDR3 DNA: TGCGCCAGCAGCCGGACTAGCGGGAGGTCGGGCACCGGGGAGCTGTTTTTT

J gene: TRBJ2-7
D gene: .
clone size: .
V gene: TRBV19
CDR3 protein: CASSIRQGRNEQYF
CDR3 DNA: TGTGCCAGTAGTATACGGCAGGGGCGCAACGAGCAGTACTTC

J gene: TRBJ2-7
D gene: TRBD1
clone size: few
V gene: TRBV28
CDR3 protein: CASSLYQGGGYEQYF
CDR3 DNA: TGTGCCAGCAGTTTATACCAAGGGGGCGGGTACGAGCAGTACTTC

J gene: TRBJ1-5
D gene: TRBD1
clone size: .
V gene: TRBV19
CDR3 protein: CASSTRTGVVSNQPQHF
CDR3 DNA: TGTGCCAGTAGTACCCGAACAGGGGTGGTTAGCAATCAGCCCCAGCATTTT

J gene: TRBJ2-7
D gene: TRBD1
clone size: once
V gene: TRBV28
CDR3 protein: CAIRQGTDEQYF
CDR3 DNA: TGTGCCATTCGACAGGGAACCGACGAGCAGTACTTC

J gene: TRBJ2-3
D gene: .
clone size: .
V gene: TRBV27
CDR3 protein: CATSRRSGASTDTQYF
CDR3 DNA: TGTGCCACCTCAAGACGCAGCGGAGCTAGCACAGATACGCAGTATTTT

J gene: TRBJ2-5
D gene: TRBD1
clone size: once
V gene: TRBV15
CDR3 protein: CATSRGQEQETQYF
CDR3 DNA: TGTGCCACCAGCAGGGGACAGGAGCAAGAGACCCAGTACTTC

J gene: TRBJ1-1
D gene: .
clone size: .
V gene: TRBV7-9
CDR3 protein: CASSERRTLLMNTEAFF
CDR3 DNA: TGTGCCAGCAGTGAGAGGAGAACTCTTTTAATGAACACTGAAGCTTTCTTT

J gene: TRBJ1-1
D gene: TRBD1
clone size: few
V gene: TRBV7-9
CDR3 protein: CASSRGQGAGAFF
CDR3 DNA: TGTGCCAGCAGCCGGGGACAGGGGGCGGGAGCTTTCTTT

J gene: TRBJ1-5
D gene: TRBD1
clone size: .
V gene: TRBV28
CDR3 protein: CATTGERQPQHF
CDR3 DNA: TGTGCCACCACAGGGGAACGTCAGCCCCAGCATTTT

J gene: TRBJ2-5
D gene: TRBD1
clone size: .
V gene: TRBV6-5
CDR3 protein: CASKEAGGQETQYF
CDR3 DNA: TGTGCCAGCAAAGAGGCAGGGGGACAAGAGACCCAGTACTTC

J gene: TRBJ2-7
D gene: TRBD2
clone size: .
V gene: TRBV18
CDR3 protein: CASSPQGLAGVNEQYF
CDR3 DNA: TGTGCCAGCTCACCACAGGGACTAGCGGGAGTAAACGAGCAGTACTTC

J gene: TRBJ2-7
D gene: .
clone size: .
V gene: TRBV6-5
CDR3 protein: CASSGKGYEQYF
CDR3 DNA: TGTGCCAGCTCGGGGAAGGGCTACGAGCAGTACTTC

J gene: TRBJ2-4
D gene: .
clone size: .
V gene: TRBV7-2
CDR3 protein: CASSLRTNLAKNIQYF
CDR3 DNA: TGTGCCAGCAGCTTACGGACTAATCTAGCCAAAAACATTCAGTACTTC

J gene: TRBJ2-6
D gene: .
clone size: .
V gene: TRBV5-1
CDR3 protein: CASSLSVISGANVLTF
CDR3 DNA: TGCGCCAGCAGCTTGTCAGTCATCTCTGGGGCCAACGTCCTGACTTTC

J gene: TRBJ2-7
D gene: TRBD1
clone size: .
V gene: TRBV4-1
CDR3 protein: CASSQGQGAPSYEQYF
CDR3 DNA: TGCGCCAGCAGCCAAGGTCAGGGGGCCCCTTCCTACGAGCAGTACTTC

J gene: TRBJ2-5
D gene: TRBD1
clone size: .
V gene: TRBV5-1
CDR3 protein: CASSPDRARGTQYF
CDR3 DNA: TGCGCCAGCAGCCCCGACAGGGCACGGGGGACCCAGTACTTC

J gene: TRBJ1-6
D gene: TRBD1
clone size: .
V gene: TRBV4-1
CDR3 protein: CASRPYTGENSPLHF
CDR3 DNA: TGCGCCAGCAGGCCATATACAGGGGAAAATTCACCCCTCCACTTT

J gene: TRBJ2-1
D gene: .
clone size: few
V gene: TRBV15
CDR3 protein: CATSIRTPTGYEQFF
CDR3 DNA: TGTGCCACCAGCATACGGACTCCTACGGGTTATGAGCAGTTCTTC

J gene: TRBJ2-5
D gene: .
clone size: .
V gene: TRBV20-1
CDR3 protein: CSASSPAVWFGVGETQYF
CDR3 DNA: TGCAGTGCTAGTAGTCCGGCAGTTTGGTTCGGGGTAGGAGAGACCCAGTACTTC

J gene: TRBJ1-2
D gene: .
clone size: .
V gene: TRBV28
CDR3 protein: CATTAQLVNYGYTF
CDR3 DNA: TGTGCCACTACCGCCCAACTCGTTAACTATGGCTACACCTTC

J gene: TRBJ2-1
D gene: TRBD2
clone size: .
V gene: TRBV6-4
CDR3 protein: CASSQTSGSYNEQFF
CDR3 DNA: TGTGCCAGCAGTCAGACTAGCGGGAGCTACAATGAGCAGTTCTTC

J gene: TRBJ1-2
D gene: TRBD1
clone size: once
V gene: TRBV3-1/TRBV3-2
CDR3 protein: CASSQEDRAPTF
CDR3 DNA: TGTGCCAGCAGCCAAGAGGACAGGGCCCCCACCTTC

J gene: TRBJ2-5
D gene: .
clone size: few
V gene: TRBV10-3
CDR3 protein: CAIRQAPQETQYF
CDR3 DNA: TGTGCCATTAGACAGGCTCCCCAAGAGACCCAGTACTTC

J gene: TRBJ2-1
D gene: .
clone size: .
V gene: TRBV3-1/TRBV3-2
CDR3 protein: CASSFQTRREQFF
CDR3 DNA: TGTGCCAGCAGCTTCCAAACTAGACGGGAGCAGTTCTTC

J gene: TRBJ1-4
D gene: TRBD1
clone size: few
V gene: TRBV7-2
CDR3 protein: CASSSLWDRDEEKLFF
CDR3 DNA: TGTGCCAGCAGCTCCCTATGGGACAGGGACGAAGAAAAACTGTTTTTT

J gene: TRBJ1-4
D gene: TRBD1
clone size: .
V gene: TRBV10-3
CDR3 protein: CAIGSSLKDRGAEGNEKLFF
CDR3 DNA: TGTGCCATCGGGTCCTCGTTGAAAGACAGGGGGGCCGAAGGTAATGAAAAACTGTTTTTT

J gene: TRBJ2-2
D gene: TRBD1
clone size: few
V gene: TRBV7-2
CDR3 protein: CASSLGGQGNTGELFF
CDR3 DNA: TGTGCCAGCAGCTTAGGGGGACAGGGGAACACCGGGGAGCTGTTTTTT

J gene: TRBJ1-3
D gene: TRBD1
clone size: .
V gene: TRBV6-6
CDR3 protein: CASSYPTGTGNTIYF
CDR3 DNA: TGTGCCAGCAGTTACCCGACAGGGACAGGAAACACCATATATTTT

J gene: TRBJ2-7
D gene: .
clone size: .
V gene: TRBV10-2
CDR3 protein: CASRASASYEQYF
CDR3 DNA: TGCGCCAGCAGGGCTAGCGCTTCCTACGAGCAGTACTTC

J gene: TRBJ2-1
D gene: TRBD2
clone size: .
V gene: TRBV19
CDR3 protein: CASSIRSAGVLAEYNEQFF
CDR3 DNA: TGTGCCAGTAGTATTAGGTCCGCAGGGGTACTAGCGGAGTACAATGAGCAGTTCTTC

J gene: TRBJ2-1
D gene: TRBD1
clone size: .
V gene: TRBV29-1
CDR3 protein: CSVGRDRTNEQFF
CDR3 DNA: TGCAGCGTGGGTCGGGACAGGACAAATGAGCAGTTCTTC

J gene: TRBJ2-5
D gene: TRBD2
clone size: .
V gene: TRBV13
CDR3 protein: CASSFTGGQETQYF
CDR3 DNA: TGTGCCAGCAGCTTCACGGGGGGCCAAGAGACCCAGTACTTC

J gene: TRBJ2-3
D gene: TRBD1
clone size: .
V gene: TRBV10-3
CDR3 protein: CAITKQNRGNTDTQYF
CDR3 DNA: TGTGCCATCACCAAGCAAAACAGGGGTAATACAGATACGCAGTATTTT

J gene: TRBJ1-3
D gene: TRBD1
clone size: .
V gene: TRBV6-5
CDR3 protein: CASRWTGGRNTIYF
CDR3 DNA: TGTGCCAGCAGATGGACAGGGGGTCGAAACACCATATATTTT

J gene: TRBJ1-5
D gene: TRBD1
clone size: .
V gene: TRBV15
CDR3 protein: CATSRDPPGQGDQPQHF
CDR3 DNA: TGTGCCACCAGCAGAGACCCGCCGGGACAGGGTGACCAGCCCCAGCATTTT

J gene: TRBJ2-3
D gene: .
clone size: few
V gene: TRBV3-1/TRBV3-2
CDR3 protein: CASSQGTGFGTDTQYF
CDR3 DNA: TGTGCCAGCAGCCAAGGTACAGGGTTTGGCACAGATACGCAGTATTTT

J gene: TRBJ2-7
D gene: TRBD1
clone size: once
V gene: TRBV6-1
CDR3 protein: CASSDTGQGSSYEQYF
CDR3 DNA: TGTGCCAGCAGTGACACGGGACAGGGGAGCTCCTACGAGCAGTACTTC

J gene: TRBJ1-2
D gene: TRBD1
clone size: .
V gene: TRBV7-6
CDR3 protein: CASSSTGYGYTF
CDR3 DNA: TGTGCCAGCAGCTCGACAGGGTACGGCTACACCTTC

J gene: TRBJ2-7
D gene: TRBD2
clone size: .
V gene: TRBV27
CDR3 protein: CASSLRGLAGWEQYF
CDR3 DNA: TGTGCCAGCAGTTTAAGAGGCCTAGCGGGATGGGAGCAGTACTTC

J gene: TRBJ2-5
D gene: .
clone size: .
V gene: TRBV5-5
CDR3 protein: CASSLVQAQETQYF
CDR3 DNA: TGTGCCAGCAGCTTGGTACAGGCCCAAGAGACCCAGTACTTC

J gene: TRBJ2-5
D gene: TRBD2
clone size: few
V gene: TRBV2
CDR3 protein: CASIGTSGRVMETQYF
CDR3 DNA: TGTGCCAGCATTGGAACTAGCGGGAGGGTGATGGAGACCCAGTACTTC

J gene: TRBJ1-5
D gene: TRBD1
clone size: .
V gene: TRBV20-1
CDR3 protein: CSASGAGGNLRNQPQHF
CDR3 DNA: TGCAGTGCTAGTGGTGCAGGGGGCAACTTGAGAAATCAGCCCCAGCATTTT

J gene: TRBJ1-2
D gene: .
clone size: few
V gene: TRBV3-1/TRBV3-2
CDR3 protein: CASSPLGGSENGYTF
CDR3 DNA: TGTGCCAGCAGCCCGCTCGGGGGTTCTGAGAATGGCTACACCTTC

J gene: TRBJ2-1
D gene: TRBD2
clone size: few
V gene: TRBV6-5
CDR3 protein: CASTQTGGGAGEQFF
CDR3 DNA: TGTGCCAGCACCCAGACTGGCGGGGGGGCAGGTGAGCAGTTCTTC